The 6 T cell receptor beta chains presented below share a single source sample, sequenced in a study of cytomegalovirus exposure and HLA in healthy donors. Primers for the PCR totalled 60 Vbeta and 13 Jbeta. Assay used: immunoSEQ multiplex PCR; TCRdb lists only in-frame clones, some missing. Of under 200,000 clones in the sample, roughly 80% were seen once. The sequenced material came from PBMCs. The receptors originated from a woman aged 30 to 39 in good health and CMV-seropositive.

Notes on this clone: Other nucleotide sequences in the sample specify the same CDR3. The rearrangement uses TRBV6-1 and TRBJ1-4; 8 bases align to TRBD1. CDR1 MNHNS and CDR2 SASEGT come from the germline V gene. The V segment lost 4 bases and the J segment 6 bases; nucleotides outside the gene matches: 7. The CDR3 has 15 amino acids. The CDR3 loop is CASSAFRGRHEKLFF. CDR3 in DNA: TGTGCCAGCAGTGCGTTCAGGGGGCGGCATGAAAAACTGTTTTTT.

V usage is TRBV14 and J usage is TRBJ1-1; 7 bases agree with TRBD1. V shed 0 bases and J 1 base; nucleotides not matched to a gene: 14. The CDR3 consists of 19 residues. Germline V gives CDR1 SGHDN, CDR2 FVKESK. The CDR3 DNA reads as TGTGCCAGCAGCCAAGATCAGGTATCATACGAGGGGGCGAACACTGAAGCTTTCTTT. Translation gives CASSQDQVSYEGANTEAFF.

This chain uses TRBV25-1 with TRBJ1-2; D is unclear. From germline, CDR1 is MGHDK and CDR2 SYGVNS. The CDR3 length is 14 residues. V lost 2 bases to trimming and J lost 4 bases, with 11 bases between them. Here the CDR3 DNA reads TGTGCCAGCAGTGAAAGTGGGTGGGCCTATGGCTACACCTTC. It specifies CASSESGWAYGYTF.

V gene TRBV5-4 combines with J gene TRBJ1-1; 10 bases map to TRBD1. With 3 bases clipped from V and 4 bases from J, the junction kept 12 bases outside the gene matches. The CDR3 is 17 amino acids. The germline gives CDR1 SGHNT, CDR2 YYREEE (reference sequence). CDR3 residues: CASSYPTGGEEGTEAFF. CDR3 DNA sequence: TGTGCCAGCAGCTACCCGACAGGGGGCGAAGAGGGCACTGAAGCTTTCTTT.

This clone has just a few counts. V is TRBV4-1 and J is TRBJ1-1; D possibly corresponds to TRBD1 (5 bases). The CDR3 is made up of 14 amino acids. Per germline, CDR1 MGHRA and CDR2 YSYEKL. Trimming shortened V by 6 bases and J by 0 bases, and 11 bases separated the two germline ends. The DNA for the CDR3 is TGCGCCAGCAGGGGACGGACTATGAACACTGAAGCTTTCTTT. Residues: CASRGRTMNTEAFF.

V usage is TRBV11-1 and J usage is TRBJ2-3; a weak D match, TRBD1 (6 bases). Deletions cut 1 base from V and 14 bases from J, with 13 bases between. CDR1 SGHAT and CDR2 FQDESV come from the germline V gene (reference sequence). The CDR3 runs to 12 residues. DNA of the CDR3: TGTGCCAGCAGCTTAGGGCAGGGGCGTCCGTATTTT. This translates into CASSLGQGRPYF.